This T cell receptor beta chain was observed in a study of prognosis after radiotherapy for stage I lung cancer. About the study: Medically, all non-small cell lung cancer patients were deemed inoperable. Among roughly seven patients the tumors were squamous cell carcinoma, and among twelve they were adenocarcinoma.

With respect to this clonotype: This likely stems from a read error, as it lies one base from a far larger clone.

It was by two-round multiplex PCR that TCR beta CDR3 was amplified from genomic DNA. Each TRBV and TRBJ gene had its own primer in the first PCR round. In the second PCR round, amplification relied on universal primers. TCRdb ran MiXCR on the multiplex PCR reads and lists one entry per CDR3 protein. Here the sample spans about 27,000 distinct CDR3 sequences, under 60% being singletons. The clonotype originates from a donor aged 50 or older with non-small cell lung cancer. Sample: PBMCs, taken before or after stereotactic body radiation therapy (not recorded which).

CDR3 sequence: CASILDSGTNLREQFF. In DNA, the CDR3 is TGTGCCAGCATCTTAGACAGCGGGACGAACCTAAGGGAGCAGTTCTTC. V gene TRBV7-9 combines with J gene TRBJ2-1; 7 nucleotides match TRBD2. Germline lookup yields CDR1 SEHNR and CDR2 FQNEAQ (reference sequence). The CDR3 spans 16 residues.